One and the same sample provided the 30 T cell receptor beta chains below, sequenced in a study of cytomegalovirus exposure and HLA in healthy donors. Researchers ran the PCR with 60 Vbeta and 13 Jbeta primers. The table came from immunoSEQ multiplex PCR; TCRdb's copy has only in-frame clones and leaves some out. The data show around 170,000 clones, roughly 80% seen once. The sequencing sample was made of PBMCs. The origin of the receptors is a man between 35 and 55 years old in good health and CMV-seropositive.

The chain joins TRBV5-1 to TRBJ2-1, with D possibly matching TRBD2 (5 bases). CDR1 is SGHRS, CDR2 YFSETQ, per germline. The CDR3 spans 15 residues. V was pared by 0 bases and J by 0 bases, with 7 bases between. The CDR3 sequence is CASSLEGSSYNEQFF. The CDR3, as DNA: TGCGCCAGCAGCTTGGAAGGGAGCTCCTACAATGAGCAGTTCTTC.

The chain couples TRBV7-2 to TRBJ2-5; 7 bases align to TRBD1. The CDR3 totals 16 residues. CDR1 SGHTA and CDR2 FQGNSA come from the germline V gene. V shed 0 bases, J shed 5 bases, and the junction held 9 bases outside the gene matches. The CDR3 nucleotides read TGTGCCAGCAGCTTAGCGGTGGCAGGGGGTGTGGAGACCCAGTACTTC. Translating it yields CASSLAVAGGVETQYF.

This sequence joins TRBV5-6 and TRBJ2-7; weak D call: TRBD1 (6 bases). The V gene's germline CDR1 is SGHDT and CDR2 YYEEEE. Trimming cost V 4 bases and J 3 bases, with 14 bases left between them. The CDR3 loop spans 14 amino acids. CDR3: CASSPDSSLYEQYF. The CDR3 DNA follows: TGTGCCAGCAGCCCGGACAGCAGTCTCTACGAGCAGTACTTC.

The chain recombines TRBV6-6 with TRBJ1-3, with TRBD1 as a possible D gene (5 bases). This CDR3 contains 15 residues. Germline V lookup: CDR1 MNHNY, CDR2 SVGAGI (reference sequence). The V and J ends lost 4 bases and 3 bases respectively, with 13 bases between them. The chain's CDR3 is CASSSVGGGGNTIYF. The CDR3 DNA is TGTGCCAGCAGTTCCGTGGGGGGGGGTGGAAACACCATATATTTT.

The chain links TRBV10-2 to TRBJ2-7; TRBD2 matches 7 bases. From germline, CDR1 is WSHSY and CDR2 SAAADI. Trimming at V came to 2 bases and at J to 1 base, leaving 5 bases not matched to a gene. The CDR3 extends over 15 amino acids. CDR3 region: CASSESGGGSYEQYF. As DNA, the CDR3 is TGCGCCAGCAGTGAGAGTGGCGGGGGTTCCTACGAGCAGTACTTC.

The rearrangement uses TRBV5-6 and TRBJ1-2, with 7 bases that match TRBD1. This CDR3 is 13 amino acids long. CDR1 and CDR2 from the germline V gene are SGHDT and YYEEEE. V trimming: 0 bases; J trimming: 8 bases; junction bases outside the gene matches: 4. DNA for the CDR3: TGTGCCAGCAGCTTGGGGTTAGGGGGCGGCTACACCTTC. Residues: CASSLGLGGGYTF.

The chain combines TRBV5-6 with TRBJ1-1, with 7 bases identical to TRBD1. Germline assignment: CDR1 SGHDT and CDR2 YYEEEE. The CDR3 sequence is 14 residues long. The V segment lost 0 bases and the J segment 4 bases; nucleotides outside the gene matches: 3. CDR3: CASSLGDSPTEAFF. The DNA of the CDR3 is TGTGCCAGCAGCTTGGGGGACAGCCCCACTGAAGCTTTCTTT.

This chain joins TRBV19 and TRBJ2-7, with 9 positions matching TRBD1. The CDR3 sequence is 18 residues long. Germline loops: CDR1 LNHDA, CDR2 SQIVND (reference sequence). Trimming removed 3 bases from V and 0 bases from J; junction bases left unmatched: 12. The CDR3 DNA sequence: TGTGCCAGTAGTATCGTAGGGGTACAGGGGGCCGGCTCCTACGAGCAGTACTTC. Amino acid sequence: CASSIVGVQGAGSYEQYF.

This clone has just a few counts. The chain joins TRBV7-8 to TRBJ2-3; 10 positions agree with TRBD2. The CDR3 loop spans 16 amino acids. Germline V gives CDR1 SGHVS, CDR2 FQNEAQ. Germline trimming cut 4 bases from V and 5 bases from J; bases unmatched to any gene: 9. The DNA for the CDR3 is TGTGCCAGCAGCTCGGGAGCGGGGGGGCATGGAGATACGCAGTATTTT. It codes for CASSSGAGGHGDTQYF.

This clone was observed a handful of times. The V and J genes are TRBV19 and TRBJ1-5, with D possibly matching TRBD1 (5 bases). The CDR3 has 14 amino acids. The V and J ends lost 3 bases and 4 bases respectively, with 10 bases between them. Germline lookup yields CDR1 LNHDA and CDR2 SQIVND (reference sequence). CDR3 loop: CASSMPRANQPQHF. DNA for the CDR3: TGTGCCAGTAGTATGCCCAGGGCGAATCAGCCCCAGCATTTT.

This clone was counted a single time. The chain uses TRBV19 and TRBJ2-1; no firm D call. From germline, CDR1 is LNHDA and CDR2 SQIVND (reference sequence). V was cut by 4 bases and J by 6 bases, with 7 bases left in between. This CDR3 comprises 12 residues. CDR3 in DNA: TGTGCCAGTAGTACCCCGGGCAATGAGCAGTTCTTC. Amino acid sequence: CASSTPGNEQFF.

The DNA for the CDR3 is TGTGCCAGCAGCGTTTACCCGGGTTACTACAATGAGCAGTTCTTC. Its protein is CASSVYPGYYNEQFF. J is TRBJ2-1 and V is TRBV7-3; no firm D call. The CDR3 runs to 15 residues. V lost 5 bases, J lost 3 bases, and 14 bases lay in between. Germline V gene sequence: CDR1 SGHTA, CDR2 FQGTGA.

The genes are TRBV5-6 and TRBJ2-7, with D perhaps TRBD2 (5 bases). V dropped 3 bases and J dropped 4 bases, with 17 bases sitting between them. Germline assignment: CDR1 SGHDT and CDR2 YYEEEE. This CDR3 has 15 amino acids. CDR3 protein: CASSSRARVRYEQYF. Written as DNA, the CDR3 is TGTGCCAGCAGCTCGCGGGCGAGAGTACGATACGAGCAGTACTTC.

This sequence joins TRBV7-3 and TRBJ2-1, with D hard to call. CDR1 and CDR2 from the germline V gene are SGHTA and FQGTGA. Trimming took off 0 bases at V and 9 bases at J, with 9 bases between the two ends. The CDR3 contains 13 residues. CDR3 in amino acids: CASSLTPSSEQFF. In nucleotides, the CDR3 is TGTGCCAGCAGCTTAACTCCTTCTAGTGAGCAGTTCTTC.

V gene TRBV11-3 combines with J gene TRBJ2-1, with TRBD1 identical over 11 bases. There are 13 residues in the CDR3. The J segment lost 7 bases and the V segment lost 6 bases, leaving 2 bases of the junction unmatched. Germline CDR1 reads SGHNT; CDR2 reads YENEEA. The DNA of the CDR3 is TGTGCCAGCAGGGGACAGGGGGAAAATGAGCAGTTCTTC. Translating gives CASRGQGENEQFF.

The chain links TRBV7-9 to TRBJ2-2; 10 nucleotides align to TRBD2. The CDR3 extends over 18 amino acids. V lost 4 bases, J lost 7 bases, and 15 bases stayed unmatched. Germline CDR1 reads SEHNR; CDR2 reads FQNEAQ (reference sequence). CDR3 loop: CASSCGSSGGTFGGELFF. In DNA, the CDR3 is TGTGCCAGCAGCTGTGGGAGTAGCGGGGGGACTTTTGGCGGGGAGCTGTTTTTT.

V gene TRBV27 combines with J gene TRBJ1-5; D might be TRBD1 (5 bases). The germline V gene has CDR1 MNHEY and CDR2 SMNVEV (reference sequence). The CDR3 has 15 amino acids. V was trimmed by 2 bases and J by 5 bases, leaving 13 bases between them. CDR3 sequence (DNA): TGTGCCAGCAGTTTAAACAGGCAGGTCGATCAGCCCCAGCATTTT. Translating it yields CASSLNRQVDQPQHF.

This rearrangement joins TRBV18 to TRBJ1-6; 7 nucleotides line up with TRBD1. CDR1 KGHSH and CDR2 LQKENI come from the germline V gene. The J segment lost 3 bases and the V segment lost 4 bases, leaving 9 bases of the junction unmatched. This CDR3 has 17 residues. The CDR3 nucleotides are TGTGCCAGCTCACTGGAGGGGGGACAGAGCTATAATTCACCCCTCCACTTT. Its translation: CASSLEGGQSYNSPLHF.

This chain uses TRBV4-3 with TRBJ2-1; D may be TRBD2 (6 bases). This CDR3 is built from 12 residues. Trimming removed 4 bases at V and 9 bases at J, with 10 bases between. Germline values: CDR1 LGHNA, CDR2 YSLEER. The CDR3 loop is CASSRRAGEQFF. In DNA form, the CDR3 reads TGCGCCAGCAGCCGGAGGGCGGGTGAGCAGTTCTTC.

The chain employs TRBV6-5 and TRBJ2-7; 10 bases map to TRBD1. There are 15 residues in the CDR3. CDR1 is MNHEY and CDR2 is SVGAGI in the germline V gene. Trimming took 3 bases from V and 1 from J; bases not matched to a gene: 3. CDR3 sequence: CASSYRDRGSYEQYF. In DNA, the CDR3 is TGTGCCAGCAGTTATCGGGACAGGGGATCCTACGAGCAGTACTTC.

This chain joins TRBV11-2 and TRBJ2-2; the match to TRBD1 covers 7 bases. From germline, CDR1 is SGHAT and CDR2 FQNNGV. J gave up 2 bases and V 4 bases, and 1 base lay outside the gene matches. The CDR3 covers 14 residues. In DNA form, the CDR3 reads TGTGCCAGCAGCTGGGACAGTAACACCGGGGAGCTGTTTTTT. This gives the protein CASSWDSNTGELFF.

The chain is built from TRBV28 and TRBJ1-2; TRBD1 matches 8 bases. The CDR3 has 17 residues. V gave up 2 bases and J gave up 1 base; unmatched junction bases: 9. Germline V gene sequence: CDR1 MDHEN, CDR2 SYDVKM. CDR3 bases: TGTGCCAGCAGTTTACAGGCCCTCGACAGGGGTAACTATGGCTACACCTTC. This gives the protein CASSLQALDRGNYGYTF.

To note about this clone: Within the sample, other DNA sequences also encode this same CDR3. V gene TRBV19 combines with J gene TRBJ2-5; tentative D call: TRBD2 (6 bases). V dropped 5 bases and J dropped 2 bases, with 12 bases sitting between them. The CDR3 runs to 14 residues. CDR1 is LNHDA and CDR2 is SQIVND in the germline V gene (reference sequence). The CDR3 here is CASSPRGVQETQYF. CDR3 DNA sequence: TGTGCCAGTAGTCCCCGCGGGGTACAAGAGACCCAGTACTTC.

The CDR3 loop reads CAISGLDRENTEAFF. As DNA, the CDR3 is TGTGCCATCAGTGGTTTGGACAGGGAGAACACTGAAGCTTTCTTT. The V gene is TRBV10-3, the J gene TRBJ1-1, with 8 nucleotides matching TRBD1. From germline, CDR1 is ENHRY and CDR2 SYGVKD. This CDR3 has 15 residues. Trimming took 4 bases from V and 1 from J; bases not matched to a gene: 5.

CDR3 sequence reads: CASSLYGAEEYGYTF. In DNA form, the CDR3 reads TGTGCCAGCAGTTTATATGGCGCGGAGGAATACGGCTACACCTTC. V is TRBV27 and J is TRBJ1-2; D call uncertain. The germline CDR1 and CDR2 sequences are MNHEY and SMNVEV (reference sequence). CDR3 length: 15 amino acids. The V gene lost 1 base and the J gene lost 8 bases, with 17 bases spanning the gap.

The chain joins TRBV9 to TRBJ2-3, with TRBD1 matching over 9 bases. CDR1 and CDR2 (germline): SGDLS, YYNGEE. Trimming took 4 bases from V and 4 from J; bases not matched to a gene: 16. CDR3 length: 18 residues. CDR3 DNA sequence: TGTGCCAGCAGCTCCAGGACAGGGGCCAACCCCACCCCAGATACGCAGTATTTT. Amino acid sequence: CASSSRTGANPTPDTQYF.

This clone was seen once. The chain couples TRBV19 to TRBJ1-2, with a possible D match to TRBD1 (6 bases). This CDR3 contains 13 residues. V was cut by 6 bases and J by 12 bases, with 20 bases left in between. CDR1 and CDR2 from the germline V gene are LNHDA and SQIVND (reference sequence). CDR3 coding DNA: TGTGCCAGTAGCTTTCGGGACAACTCCCTTCACACCTTC. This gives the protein CASSFRDNSLHTF.

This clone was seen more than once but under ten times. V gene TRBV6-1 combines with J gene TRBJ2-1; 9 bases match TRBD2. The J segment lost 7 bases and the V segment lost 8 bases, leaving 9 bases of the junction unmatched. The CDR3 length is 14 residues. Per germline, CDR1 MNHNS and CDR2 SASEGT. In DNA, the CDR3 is TGTGCCAGCTCTGAGCGGGGGGAGTCAAATGAGCAGTTCTTC. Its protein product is CASSERGESNEQFF.

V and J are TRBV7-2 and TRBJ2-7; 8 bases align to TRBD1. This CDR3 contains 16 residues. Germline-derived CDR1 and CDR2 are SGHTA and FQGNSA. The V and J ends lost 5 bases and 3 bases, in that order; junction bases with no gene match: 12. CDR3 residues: CASSLTPGQAIYEQYF. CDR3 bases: TGTGCCAGCAGCCTTACACCGGGACAGGCGATCTACGAGCAGTACTTC. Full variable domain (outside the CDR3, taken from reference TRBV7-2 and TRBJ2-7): GAGVSQSPSNKVTEKGKDVELRCDPISGHTALYWYRQSLGQGLEFLIYFQGNSAPDKSGLPSDRFSAERTGGSVSTLTIQRTQQEDSAVYLCASSLTPGQAIYEQYFGPGTRLTVT.

This CDR3 is CASSERLAGRTDTQYF. DNA for the CDR3: TGTGCCAGCAGTGAGCGACTAGCGGGACGCACAGATACGCAGTATTTT. V gene TRBV28 combines with J gene TRBJ2-3; 11 bases are shared with TRBD2. This CDR3 contains 16 residues. Germline lookup yields CDR1 MDHEN and CDR2 SYDVKM. V dropped 5 bases and J dropped 1; count of bases not matched to a gene: 5. The whole variable domain, filled in from reference TRBV28 and TRBJ2-3, reads DVKVTQSSRYLVKRTGEKVFLECVQDMDHENMFWYRQDPGLGLRLIYFSYDVKMKEKGDIPEGYSVSREKKERFSLILESASTNQTSMYLCASSERLAGRTDTQYFGPGTRLTVL.